Sequencing of this TCR beta chain was carried out in a study of radiotherapy plus CTLA-4 blockade in lung cancer. This clone was counted once. This CDR3 is built from 16 residues. Looked up from germline, CDR1 is SGHRS and CDR2 is YFSETQ. Unmatched junction bases numbered 11, after V lost 2 bases and J lost 7 bases. The data were produced by immunoSEQ multiplex PCR, yet TCRdb's version contains in-frame clones alone and is incomplete. The sample lists about 110,000 clones; about 85% were seen once. The V call is TRBV5-1, the J call TRBJ1-2, with 10 bases that match TRBD1. The source is a human donor with non-small cell lung cancer that progressed on radiotherapy plus ipilimumab. Some clones in this sample may be carry-over from other donors' samples. The sequencing used peripheral blood, collected from a patient treated with radiotherapy plus ipilimumab. The DNA for the CDR3 is TGCGCCAGCAGCTTCGGGACAGGGGCCCCTGGAAGTGGCTACACCTTC. It encodes CASSFGTGAPGSGYTF.